This entry lists 26 T cell receptor beta chains sequenced from one sample in a study of post-analysis software for immune sequencing data. Points from the study as a whole: Included in a set of four or five TRBV segments more frequent in patients than controls were TRBV5-6, TRBV5-1 and TRBV20-1.

The TCR beta cDNA libraries carried unique molecular identifiers. TCRdb recomputed calls from the PCR reads with MiXCR, one row per CDR3 protein. This table has hundreds of thousands of distinct CDR3 sequences, roughly 40% appearing once. These receptors lack a known antigen. The source material was blood. The receptors were sampled from a girl aged 10-17 years with multiple sclerosis.

This chain joins TRBV5-1 and TRBJ2-3; D might be TRBD1 or TRBD2, each matching 6 bases. The CDR3 runs to 15 residues. Germline assignment: CDR1 SGHRS and CDR2 YFSETQ. V shed 6 bases and J shed 2 bases, with 16 bases lying between them. DNA for the CDR3: TGCGCCAGCACCCTACGGGGGCTGATCACAGATACGCAGTATTTT. Residues: CASTLRGLITDTQYF.

The gene calls are TRBV2 and TRBJ2-3; D is perhaps TRBD1 (5 bases). V lost 0 bases and J lost 3, with 10 bases in between. The CDR3 runs 15 residues. Germline CDR1 is SNHLY and CDR2 is FYNNEI. CDR3 protein: CASSEALGDTDTQYF. Written as DNA, the CDR3 is TGTGCCAGCAGTGAAGCGCTAGGGGATACAGATACGCAGTATTTT.

This clonotype was seen only a few times. The rearrangement uses TRBV20-1 and TRBJ2-3; 7 nucleotides agree with TRBD1. V shed 6 bases and J 2 bases; nucleotides not matched to a gene: 8. The CDR3 has 14 amino acids. The V gene's germline CDR1 is DFQATT and CDR2 SNEGSKA (reference sequence). CDR3 protein: CSALWDSFTDTQYF. The CDR3 region has the DNA TGCAGTGCACTTTGGGACAGCTTCACAGATACGCAGTATTTT.

The chain employs TRBV29-1 and TRBJ1-6; D is undetermined. Germline lookup yields CDR1 SQVTM and CDR2 ANQGSEA. CDR3 size: 13 residues. Trimming left V 5 bases short and J 1 base short, with 6 bases between. The DNA of the CDR3 is TGCAGCGTTAGGGAGTCCTATAATTCACCCCTCCACTTT. Amino acids: CSVRESYNSPLHF.

The V and J genes are TRBV7-9 and TRBJ1-2; a weak D match, TRBD1 (6 bases). The CDR3 has 13 residues. Per germline, CDR1 SEHNR and CDR2 FQNEAQ (reference sequence). Trimming pared 8 bases from V and 5 bases from J, leaving 15 bases between. CDR3 in amino acids: CASQEQGEYGYTF. The CDR3 DNA sequence: TGTGCCAGCCAAGAACAGGGCGAGTATGGCTACACCTTC.

This clonotype was recorded a few times. The chain is built from TRBV5-1 and TRBJ2-3, with a possible D match to TRBD1 (5 bases). Germline V CDR1 and CDR2: SGHRS, YFSETQ. V dropped 3 bases and J dropped 1 base, with 9 bases sitting between them. This CDR3 is built from 14 residues. The CDR3 region is CASSSTVGTDTQYF. The CDR3 DNA sequence: TGCGCCAGCAGCTCGACAGTGGGCACAGATACGCAGTATTTT.

The chain uses TRBV29-1 and TRBJ2-7, with D possibly matching TRBD1 (6 bases). Germline V gene data show CDR1 as SQVTM and CDR2 as ANQGSEA. The CDR3 runs 13 residues. The V end lost 6 bases, the J end lost 0 bases, and 12 bases lay between the germline ends. This CDR3 reads CSVDTGSSYEQYF. In DNA, the CDR3 is TGCAGCGTAGATACAGGGAGCTCCTACGAGCAGTACTTC.

The rearrangement joins TRBV6-6 to TRBJ2-1; maybe TRBD1 (5 bases). The CDR3 is made up of 13 amino acids. Germline V gives CDR1 MNHNY, CDR2 SVGAGI (reference sequence). V lost 8 bases to trimming and J lost 7 bases, with 15 bases between them. The CDR3: CASAGRAENEQFF. The CDR3 nucleotides read TGTGCCAGCGCAGGCAGGGCCGAAAATGAGCAGTTCTTC.

The chain links TRBV9 to TRBJ2-3, with 9 bases matching TRBD2. CDR1 is SGDLS and CDR2 is YYNGEE in the germline V gene. The V and J ends lost 1 base and 3 bases, in that order; junction bases with no gene match: 6. This CDR3 spans 16 amino acids. Here the CDR3 reads CASSVSAGGKTDTQYF. The CDR3 coding sequence is TGTGCCAGCAGCGTATCGGCGGGGGGGAAAACAGATACGCAGTATTTT.

The chain uses TRBV4-1 and TRBJ1-5, with a weak D call TRBD1 (5 bases). Germline V gives CDR1 MGHRA, CDR2 YSYEKL. Trimming cost V 3 bases and J 2 bases, with 14 bases left between them. The CDR3 extends over 16 amino acids. Here the CDR3 reads CASSQSWGFGNQPQHF. CDR3 coding DNA: TGCGCCAGCAGCCAGTCGTGGGGGTTCGGCAATCAGCCCCAGCATTTT.

This clonotype was observed a few times. The rearrangement links TRBV29-1 to TRBJ2-5; D may match TRBD1 or TRBD2 (6 bases each). Germline CDR1 is SQVTM and CDR2 is ANQGSEA. This CDR3 is 13 amino acids long. V gave up 3 bases and J gave up 5 bases, with 13 bases separating them. CDR3: CSVDVGGGETQYF. Here the CDR3 DNA reads TGCAGCGTTGATGTGGGGGGCGGCGAGACCCAGTACTTC.

This chain connects TRBV5-1 to TRBJ1-4; D remains ambiguous. Germline CDR1 SGHRS, CDR2 YFSETQ. Trimming stripped 0 bases from V and 7 bases from J, with 10 bases between. The CDR3 is 14 amino acids. The CDR3 DNA reads TGCGCCAGCAGCTTGGCCGGGCACTTTGAAAAACTGTTTTTT. It specifies CASSLAGHFEKLFF. Together with reference TRBV5-1 and TRBJ1-4, the CDR3 gives the full variable domain: KAGVTQTPRYLIKTRGQQVTLSCSPISGHRSVSWYQQTPGQGLQFLFEYFSETQRNKGNFPGRFSGRQFSNSRSEMNVSTLELGDSALYLCASSLAGHFEKLFFGSGTQLSVL.

There are a few counts of this clonotype. The chain has TRBV7-6 and TRBJ2-5; D tentatively reads TRBD1 or TRBD2 (5 bases each). The V and J ends lost 3 bases and 5 bases respectively, with 10 bases between them. The CDR3 consists of 13 residues. Looked up from germline, CDR1 is SGHVS and CDR2 is FNYEAQ. The CDR3 loop is CASSFGGAETQYF. CDR3 DNA: TGTGCCAGCAGCTTTGGGGGTGCGGAGACCCAGTACTTC.

This chain connects TRBV5-1 to TRBJ1-5; D is undetermined. CDR3 length equals 16 residues. Germline V CDR1 and CDR2: SGHRS, YFSETQ. The V gene lost 0 bases and the J gene lost 4 bases, with 14 bases spanning the gap. The CDR3 sequence: CASSLDGQLINQPQHF. CDR3 coding DNA: TGCGCCAGCAGCTTGGATGGGCAGCTCATAAATCAGCCCCAGCATTTT.

This clonotype was found a few times. The chain uses TRBV12-3 or TRBV12-4 and TRBJ2-3, with D unclear. CDR3 length equals 15 residues. Trimming pared 5 bases from V and 4 bases from J, leaving 16 bases between. The CDR3 nucleotides are TGTGCCAGCAGTAACTCTCTAGATATGGCAGATACGCAGTATTTT. Translated: CASSNSLDMADTQYF.

The chain links TRBV7-2 to TRBJ1-5; 8 bases align to TRBD1. Germline values: CDR1 SGHTA, CDR2 FQGNSA. V lost 6 bases and J lost 6; bases outside the gene matches: 7. The CDR3 is 14 amino acids. DNA of the CDR3: TGTGCCAGCAGTTCCCAGGGGGCGGGTCAGCCCCAGCATTTT. Its protein product is CASSSQGAGQPQHF.

This clonotype appeared a single time. This rearrangement joins TRBV24-1 to TRBJ2-1; TRBD1 is a possible D gene (6 bases). The CDR3 sequence is 16 residues long. The germline CDR1 and CDR2 sequences are KGHDR and SFDVKD. V shed 4 bases and J shed 6 bases, with 18 bases lying between them. The CDR3 sequence is CATSEPIRGCANEQFF. DNA of the CDR3: TGTGCCACCAGTGAACCAATCAGGGGCTGCGCCAATGAGCAGTTCTTC.

The J gene is TRBJ2-1, the V gene TRBV7-2, with 8 nucleotides matching TRBD2. The CDR3 has 19 amino acids. V was pared by 4 bases and J by 5 bases, with 19 bases of the junction left unmatched. CDR1 is SGHTA, CDR2 FQGNSA, per germline. This chain's CDR3 is CASSSTVWGTSFGNNEQFF. The CDR3, as DNA: TGTGCCAGCAGCTCAACGGTCTGGGGGACTAGTTTCGGGAACAATGAGCAGTTCTTC.

The chain couples TRBV6-5 to TRBJ2-5; no reliable D call. The CDR3 extends over 12 amino acids. The germline V and J ends were trimmed by 6 bases and 13 bases, with 18 bases remaining between them. The V gene's germline CDR1 is MNHEY and CDR2 SVGAGI. The CDR3 DNA is TGTGCCAGCAGAGACGGTACCTACGAGCGGTACTTC. Encoded protein: CASRDGTYERYF.

The rearrangement uses TRBV20-1 and TRBJ2-7, with D possibly being TRBD2 (6 bases). From germline, CDR1 is DFQATT and CDR2 SNEGSKA (reference sequence). V was pared by 5 bases and J by 6 bases, with 11 bases between. The CDR3 length is 11 residues. The CDR3 loop reads CSARIGSEQYF. CDR3 DNA: TGCAGTGCTCGTATCGGGAGCGAGCAGTACTTC.

The chain couples TRBV11-2 to TRBJ2-4, with 9 positions matching TRBD2. This CDR3 is 15 amino acids long. The germline gives CDR1 SGHAT, CDR2 FQNNGV. The V segment lost 5 bases and the J segment 13 bases; nucleotides outside the gene matches: 15. The CDR3 is CASSRAAGGPEEQYF. The CDR3, as DNA: TGTGCCAGCAGCAGGGCGGCGGGAGGGCCAGAGGAGCAGTACTTC. The full variable domain, its missing parts supplied by reference TRBV11-2 and TRBJ2-4, is EAGVAQSPRYKIIEKRQSVAFWCNPISGHATLYWYQQILGQGPKLLIQFQNNGVVDDSQLPKDRFSAERLKGVDSTLKIQPAKLEDSAVYLCASSRAAGGPEEQYFGAGTRLSVL.

In DNA form, the CDR3 reads TGTGCCAGCAGTCTCCGCCGGGAGTCCGCCTACAATGAGCAGTTCTTC. Translating it yields CASSLRRESAYNEQFF. This sequence joins TRBV12-3 or TRBV12-4 and TRBJ2-1, with D possibly being TRBD2 (6 bases). CDR3 length: 16 residues. V dropped 5 bases and J dropped 2 bases, with 16 bases sitting between them.

This clonotype was observed a few times. CDR3: CAISGTGGDKDEKLFF. In DNA form, the CDR3 reads TGTGCCATCAGCGGGACAGGGGGCGATAAGGATGAAAAACTGTTTTTT. This chain uses TRBV10-3 with TRBJ1-4; 12 bases map to TRBD1. V shed 6 bases, J shed 6 bases, and the junction held 8 bases outside the gene matches. The CDR3 is 16 amino acids. The germline V gene encodes CDR1 ENHRY and CDR2 SYGVKD.

The genes are TRBV5-1 and TRBJ2-1; D tentatively reads TRBD1 or TRBD2 (5 bases each). CDR1 is SGHRS and CDR2 is YFSETQ in the germline V gene. V lost 4 bases to trimming and J lost 7 bases, with 18 bases between them. The CDR3 extends over 15 amino acids. The CDR3 nucleotides are TGCGCCAGCAGCCGCTTCCGGGACCTTTGGAATGAGCAGTTCTTC. Translating gives CASSRFRDLWNEQFF.

The V call is TRBV12-3 or TRBV12-4, the J call TRBJ1-5; D is uncertain. The CDR3 loop spans 18 amino acids. V lost 7 bases, J lost 5 bases, and 27 bases lay in between. The CDR3 coding sequence is TGTGCCAGCACTATAGTTGAGTCGCAGGTTGTTGGGTATCAGCCCCAGCATTTT. Protein product: CASTIVESQVVGYQPQHF.

On this clonotype itself: At one end the junction does not follow the germline gene, possibly because of a read error. The chain employs TRBV10-3 and TRBJ2-3; TRBD2 aligns across 7 bases. This CDR3 is built from 16 residues. Germline V gives CDR1 ENHRY, CDR2 SYGVKD. CDR3 in DNA: TGTGCCATCAATGAGTCGCTAACTAGCGGCACAGATACGCAGTATTTT. Protein product: CAINESLTSGTDTQYF.